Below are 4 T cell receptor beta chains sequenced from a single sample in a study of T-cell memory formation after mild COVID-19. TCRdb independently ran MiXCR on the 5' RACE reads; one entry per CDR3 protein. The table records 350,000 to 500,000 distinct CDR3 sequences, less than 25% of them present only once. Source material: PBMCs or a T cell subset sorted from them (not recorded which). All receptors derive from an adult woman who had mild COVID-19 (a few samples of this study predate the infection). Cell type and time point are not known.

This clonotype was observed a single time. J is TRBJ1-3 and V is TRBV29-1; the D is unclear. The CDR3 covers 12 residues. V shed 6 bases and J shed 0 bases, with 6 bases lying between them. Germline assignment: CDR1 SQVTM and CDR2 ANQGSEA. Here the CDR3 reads CSVRVSGNTIYF. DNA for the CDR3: TGCAGCGTAAGGGTCTCTGGAAACACCATATATTTT.

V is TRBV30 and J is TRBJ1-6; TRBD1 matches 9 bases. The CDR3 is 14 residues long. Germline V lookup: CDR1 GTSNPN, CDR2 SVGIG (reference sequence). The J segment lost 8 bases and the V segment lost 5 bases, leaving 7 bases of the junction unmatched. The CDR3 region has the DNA TGTGCCTGGTCCCCCGGGACAGGGTATTCACCCCTCCACTTT. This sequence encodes CAWSPGTGYSPLHF.

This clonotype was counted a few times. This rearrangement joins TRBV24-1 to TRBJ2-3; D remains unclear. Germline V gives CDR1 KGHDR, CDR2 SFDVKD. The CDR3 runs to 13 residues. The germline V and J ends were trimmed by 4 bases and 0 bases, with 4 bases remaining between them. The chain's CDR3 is CATSEISTDTQYF. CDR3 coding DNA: TGTGCCACCAGTGAAATAAGCACAGATACGCAGTATTTT.

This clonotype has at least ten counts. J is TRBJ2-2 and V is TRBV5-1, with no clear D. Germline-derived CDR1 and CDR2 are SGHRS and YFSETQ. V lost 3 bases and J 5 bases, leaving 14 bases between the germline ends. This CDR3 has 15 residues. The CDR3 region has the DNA TGCGCCAGCAGCTCTTCAGACACCCAAACCGGGGAGCTGTTTTTT. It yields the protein CASSSSDTQTGELFF.